Following are 16 T cell receptor beta chains from one sample sequenced in a study of cytomegalovirus exposure and HLA in healthy donors (dated by TCRdb to the late 2010s). The library was generated by the immunoSEQ multiplex PCR assay. A mixture of 60 forward primers for TCR Vbeta segments and 13 reverse primers for TCR Jbeta segments was used in the multiplex PCR. Entries here come from immuneACCESS through TCRdb and include only in-frame sequences with V and J called. Some clones fail to appear in such tables; in the studies checked, an unresolved V gene covers under half of the shortfall, and the cause of the remainder is unknown. This sample gives some 150,000 clones in total; around 88% of them show up just once. The ten largest make up about 0.93% of the sample. Material: PBMCs. The receptors originated from a woman aged 25-40 years in good health and CMV-seronegative.

The chain has TRBV5-6 and TRBJ1-2; tentative D call: TRBD1 (5 bases). With 0 bases removed from V and 2 bases from J, the gap between germline ends came to 11 bases. The germline gives CDR1 SGHDT, CDR2 YYEEEE. CDR3 length: 15 amino acids. CDR3: CASSLGGTVNYGYTF. The CDR3 bases are TGTGCCAGCAGCTTGGGCGGGACGGTAAACTATGGCTACACCTTC. Full variable domain (outside the CDR3, taken from reference TRBV5-6 and TRBJ1-2): DAGVTQSPTHLIKTRGQQVTLRCSPKSGHDTVSWYQQALGQGPQFIFQYYEEEERQRGNFPDRFSGHQFPNYSSELNVNALLLGDSALYLCASSLGGTVNYGYTFGSGTRLTVV.

This rearrangement joins TRBV27 to TRBJ2-7, with a possible D match to TRBD2 (6 bases). The ends were cut back, 6 bases at V and 2 bases at J, with 14 bases in the middle. The CDR3 spans 14 residues. Germline V gene lookup returns CDR1 MNHEY and CDR2 SMNVEV (reference sequence). CDR3: CASRQTWGAYEQYF. The CDR3 DNA reads as TGTGCCAGCAGACAAACTTGGGGGGCCTACGAGCAGTACTTC.

The chain couples TRBV21-1 to TRBJ2-7; the table's D gene call, TRBD1, was not cross checked with the DNA. TRBV21-1 corresponds to a pseudogene. The length of the CDR3 is 17 residues. In DNA form, the CDR3 reads TGTGCCAGCAGCAAAGTTGGAAAGGGGAAGATCTCCTACGAGCAGTACTTC. Translated, it gives CASSKVGKGKISYEQYF.

The count of this clone is one. This chain connects TRBV19 to TRBJ1-1, with TRBD1 identical over 8 bases. Looked up from germline, CDR1 is LNHDA and CDR2 is SQIVND (reference sequence). This CDR3 has 13 amino acids. After removal of 4 bases from V and 7 bases from J, the junction contained 5 bases not matched to a gene. The CDR3 DNA sequence: TGTGCCAGTAGTAACCGGACAGGGCTTGAAGCTTTCTTT. Its translation is CASSNRTGLEAFF.

V is TRBV5-1 and J is TRBJ1-4, with 8 bases fitting TRBD1. The junction had 7 bases not matched to a gene; V was cut back by 2 bases and J by 7 bases. Germline V lookup: CDR1 SGHRS, CDR2 YFSETQ. CDR3 size: 15 residues. CDR3 DNA: TGCGCCAGCAGCTTCCAGGGGGCGCGGGTTGAAAAACTGTTTTTT. It translates to CASSFQGARVEKLFF. Using reference TRBV5-1 and TRBJ1-4 for the parts outside the CDR3, the full variable domain is KAGVTQTPRYLIKTRGQQVTLSCSPISGHRSVSWYQQTPGQGLQFLFEYFSETQRNKGNFPGRFSGRQFSNSRSEMNVSTLELGDSALYLCASSFQGARVEKLFFGSGTQLSVL.

The gene calls are TRBV5-1 and TRBJ1-1, with D possibly TRBD1 on 6 matching bases. CDR1 and CDR2 (germline): SGHRS, YFSETQ. Trimming stripped 2 bases from V and 1 base from J, with 15 bases between. CDR3 length: 16 amino acids. CDR3: CASSFTQGQTNTEAFF. The CDR3 region has the DNA TGCGCCAGCAGCTTCACCCAAGGACAGACGAACACTGAAGCTTTCTTT.

Only one count was recorded for this clone. The V call is TRBV7-2, the J call TRBJ2-5; 9 positions agree with TRBD1. The J call may be incorrect, as the DNA end agrees better with TRBJ2-7. The germline CDR1 and CDR2 sequences are SGHTA and FQGNSA. The length of the CDR3 is 16 residues. The CDR3 DNA sequence: TGTGCCAGCAGCTTACACCTATCGGGACAGGGCTACGAGCAGTACTTC. Its translation: CASSLHLSGQGYEQYF.

The chain recombines TRBV7-8 with TRBJ2-6; 10 positions agree with TRBD2. With V trimmed by 7 bases and J by 2 bases, 11 bases remained unmatched. Germline V gene sequence: CDR1 SGHVS, CDR2 FQNEAQ. The CDR3 length is 18 residues. The CDR3 DNA sequence: TGTGCCAGCAATGGGAGGCTCACTAGCGGGACTGGGGCCAACGTCCTGACTTTC. Protein sequence: CASNGRLTSGTGANVLTF.

The genes are TRBV30 and TRBJ2-3; TRBD2 agrees at 9 bases. V dropped 0 bases and J dropped 7; count of bases not matched to a gene: 11. The CDR3 is made up of 16 amino acids. The germline CDR1 and CDR2 sequences are GTSNPN and SVGIG (reference sequence). CDR3 protein: CAWSVVAGGPMNTQYF. The DNA of the CDR3 is TGTGCCTGGAGTGTGGTGGCGGGAGGGCCAATGAATACGCAGTATTTT.

The chain links TRBV5-6 to TRBJ2-1; 8 bases map to TRBD2. This CDR3 contains 16 residues. Trimming cost V 2 bases and J 0 bases; bases outside gene matches: 4. The V gene's germline CDR1 is SGHDT and CDR2 YYEEEE. The CDR3 DNA sequence: TGTGCCAGCAGCTTTACTAGCGGAGCCTCCTACAATGAGCAGTTCTTC. Its translation is CASSFTSGASYNEQFF.

The chain couples TRBV4-1 to TRBJ1-2, with D possibly being TRBD1 (6 bases). The V gene lost 0 bases and the J gene lost 6 bases, with 11 bases spanning the gap. This CDR3 comprises 14 residues. In germline, CDR1 is MGHRA, CDR2 YSYEKL. For the CDR3, the DNA is TGCGCCAGCAGCCAAGATCGGGCAGGGGATGGCTACACCTTC. Protein: CASSQDRAGDGYTF.

The CDR3 is CASSLSGGPYNEQFF. In DNA form, the CDR3 reads TGTGCCAGCAGCTTGAGCGGGGGGCCTTACAATGAGCAGTTCTTC. The V call is TRBV9, the J call TRBJ2-1; 9 positions agree with TRBD2. CDR1 and CDR2 from the germline V gene are SGDLS and YYNGEE. The CDR3 extends over 15 amino acids. Trimming cost V 4 bases and J 4 bases; bases outside gene matches: 6.

The V gene is TRBV15, the J gene TRBJ1-2; weak D call: TRBD1 (5 bases). The CDR3 length is 14 residues. Germline assignment: CDR1 LNHNV and CDR2 YYDKDF (reference sequence). V was clipped by 1 base and J by 3 bases, with 9 bases between them. This chain's CDR3 is CATSRGGTDYGYTF. In nucleotides, the CDR3 is TGTGCCACCAGCAGAGGAGGGACTGACTATGGCTACACCTTC.

The chain employs TRBV27 and TRBJ2-2, with D possibly matching TRBD2 (5 bases). The CDR3 loop spans 18 amino acids. Germline V CDR1 and CDR2: MNHEY, SMNVEV (reference sequence). V dropped 11 bases and J dropped 0 bases, with 25 bases sitting between them. CDR3 bases: TGTGCCGCGGGCGCCAAACCAACCCCGGCCACGAACACCGGGGAGCTGTTTTTT. This codes for CAAGAKPTPATNTGELFF.

In regard to this clone: Different DNA sequences within this sample yield the same CDR3. This chain joins TRBV28 and TRBJ2-7, with D unclear. Germline V gene lookup returns CDR1 MDHEN and CDR2 SYDVKM. This CDR3 is built from 12 residues. V dropped 3 bases and J dropped 0 bases, with 3 bases sitting between them. This CDR3 is CASSFLSYEQYF. The CDR3 bases are TGTGCCAGCAGTTTCCTCTCCTACGAGCAGTACTTC.

On this clone: Other nucleotide sequences in the sample specify the same CDR3. The chain recombines TRBV18 with TRBJ1-4; TRBD1 is a possible D gene (5 bases). Per germline, CDR1 KGHSH and CDR2 LQKENI. The ends were cut back, 3 bases at V and 2 bases at J, with 7 bases in the middle. The CDR3 has 14 amino acids. DNA of the CDR3: TGTGCCAGCTCACCGACAGCCACTAATGAAAAACTGTTTTTT. Its translation is CASSPTATNEKLFF.